The 5 T cell receptor beta chains given below trace back to one sample, sequenced in a study of CD8 T cells in Susac syndrome. An input of roughly 0.45 to 1 ug of RNA was subjected to reverse transcription using random hexamers. TCRdb re-derived calls from the immunoSEQ multiplex PCR reads in MiXCR, one entry per CDR3 protein. Of 170,000 or so distinct CDR3 sequences in the sample, approximately 93% are singletons; the top ten hold roughly 0.1%. Source material: CD4+ T cells from PBMCs. These receptors came from a human donor with multiple sclerosis.

The chain joins TRBV3-1 to TRBJ2-3; D is unresolved. The V gene lost 2 bases and the J gene lost 2 bases, with 5 bases spanning the gap. The CDR3 is made up of 13 amino acids. Germline CDR1 reads LGHDT; CDR2 reads YNNKEL (reference sequence). This CDR3 reads CASSQTPTDTQYF. CDR3 coding DNA: TGTGCCAGCAGCCAAACTCCCACAGATACGCAGTATTTT.

The V gene is TRBV5-1, the J gene TRBJ2-7, with D unclear. Per germline, CDR1 SGHRS and CDR2 YFSETQ. The CDR3 has 14 amino acids. V lost 0 bases and J lost 4, with 11 bases in between. The CDR3 protein is CASSLDPLEYEQYF. As DNA, the CDR3 is TGCGCCAGCAGCTTGGACCCGCTAGAATACGAGCAGTACTTC.

The chain couples TRBV9 to TRBJ2-3; D perhaps matches TRBD2 (6 bases). Germline values: CDR1 SGDLS, CDR2 YYNGEE. Trimming took 2 bases from V and 1 from J, leaving 11 bases between them. CDR3 size: 15 residues. The CDR3 sequence: CASSVRDWGTDTQYF. For the CDR3, the DNA is TGTGCCAGCAGCGTCCGGGACTGGGGCACAGATACGCAGTATTTT.

This clonotype has only a few counts. The J gene is TRBJ2-6, the V gene TRBV30; no reliable D call. V lost 0 bases, J lost 2 bases, and 2 bases lay in between. Germline assignment: CDR1 GTSNPN and CDR2 SVGIG (reference sequence). The CDR3 consists of 13 residues. CDR3 coding DNA: TGTGCCTGGAGTGTACCTGGGGCCAACGTCCTGACTTTC. Protein sequence: CAWSVPGANVLTF.

The chain employs TRBV12-3 or TRBV12-4 and TRBJ2-1; D may be TRBD2 (8 bases). This CDR3 contains 14 residues. With 10 bases removed from V and 9 bases from J, the gap between germline ends came to 22 bases. The CDR3 nucleotides read TGTGCCATACAGGGGCTAGCGGGTAGCCGTGAGCAGTTCTTC. This encodes CAIQGLAGSREQFF.